These T cell receptor beta chains were read from a single sample in a study of identical twins. TCRdb reprocessed the 5' RACE reads with MiXCR, giving one entry per CDR3 protein. The sample has about 500,000 distinct CDR3 sequences, about 13% seen once. This same sample was also part of a study on yellow fever vaccine responses in identical twins.

Sequenced sample: CD4+ T cells sorted from blood. These receptors all stem from a woman under 30 in good health. Each CDR3 is given with its conserved first and last residue. Each record gives: clone size, J gene, D gene, V gene, CDR3 DNA, CDR3 protein. D genes are given only for firm matches. Clone size is shown for a subset of rows, as once, few, many or a class of expanded clone.

>.|TRBJ2-7|TRBD2|TRBV7-8
TGTGCCAGCAGCCCCCAAGCGGGGAGCGCCTACGAGCAGTACTTC
CASSPQAGSAYEQYF
>few|TRBJ2-5|TRBD2|TRBV12-3/TRBV12-4
TGTGCCAGCACAGCAACCTTTGGACTAGCGGGGAGAGAGACCCAGTACTTC
CASTATFGLAGRETQYF
>many|TRBJ1-5|TRBD1|TRBV12-3/TRBV12-4
TGTGCCAGCAGGCAAACAGGGGATCAGCCCCAGCATTTT
CASRQTGDQPQHF
>.|TRBJ2-1|TRBD1|TRBV15
TGTGCCACCAGCAGGACAGGGTGGAATGAGCAGTTCTTC
CATSRTGWNEQFF
>few|TRBJ2-7|TRBD1|TRBV27
TGTGCCAGCAGTTTGGGACAGGGGTTTCGCGGCGAGCAGTACTTC
CASSLGQGFRGEQYF
>few|TRBJ2-5|TRBD1|TRBV7-9
TGTGCCAGCAGCTTAGAGACAGGGCCTAGGGAGACCCAGTACTTC
CASSLETGPRETQYF
>.|TRBJ2-5|.|TRBV12-3/TRBV12-4
TGTGCCAGCAGGAAACAGGGTTGGGAGACCCAGTACTTC
CASRKQGWETQYF
>.|TRBJ2-1|.|TRBV10-3
TGTGCCACCCGGGGGCGAGATAGCTCCTACAATGAGCAGTTCTTC
CATRGRDSSYNEQFF
>.|TRBJ2-6|.|TRBV5-5
TGTGCCAGCAGCTTGGGGCATGCCTCTGGGGCCAACGTCCTGACTTTC
CASSLGHASGANVLTF
>few|TRBJ1-1|.|TRBV29-1
TGCAGCGTTGGTAACAGTGAAGCTTTCTTT
CSVGNSEAFF
>few|TRBJ2-5|TRBD1|TRBV7-8
TGTGCCAGCAGCTTGAGGGGGCAACTAATGACCCAGTACTTC
CASSLRGQLMTQYF
>few|TRBJ1-2|TRBD1|TRBV5-1
TGCGCCAGCAGCAGGGACAGTTTGGGCTACACCTTC
CASSRDSLGYTF
>few|TRBJ2-7|TRBD1|TRBV4-1
TGCGCCAGCAGCCAAGCGGGACAGGGCTCCTACGAGCAGTACTTC
CASSQAGQGSYEQYF
>few|TRBJ1-1|.|TRBV29-1
TGCAGCGATCTTATGAACACTGAAGCTTTCTTT
CSDLMNTEAFF
>few|TRBJ2-1|.|TRBV20-1
TGCAGTGCTCCGAAGTTGGGGGGTGAGCAGTTCTTC
CSAPKLGGEQFF
>few|TRBJ2-5|.|TRBV14
TGTGCCAGCAGCCAAGAGCCAGCCGGGACCCAGTACTTC
CASSQEPAGTQYF
>.|TRBJ2-7|.|TRBV5-1
TGCGCCAGCAGCTTGGTATCGCCAGGGTCCCACGAGCAGTACTTC
CASSLVSPGSHEQYF
>.|TRBJ1-6|.|TRBV7-9
TGTGCCAGCAGCTTAGTGGACACCAATTCACCCCTCCACTTT
CASSLVDTNSPLHF
>.|TRBJ2-7|TRBD1|TRBV29-1
TGCAGCGTTGAACAAATAGGGACGGGACAGACCTACGAGCAGTACTTC
CSVEQIGTGQTYEQYF
>few|TRBJ2-2|TRBD2|TRBV4-2
TGTGCCAGCAGCGTACTAGCGGGGGGGCCGAGCACCGGGGAGCTGTTTTTT
CASSVLAGGPSTGELFF
>many|TRBJ2-7|.|TRBV12-3/TRBV12-4
TGTGCCAGCGGATCAAGAGACATGAGCTCCTACGAGCAGTACTTC
CASGSRDMSSYEQYF
>.|TRBJ2-7|TRBD1|TRBV25-1
TGTGCCAGCAGCGTACAGACAGGGGAAAACTACGAGCAGTACTTC
CASSVQTGENYEQYF
>many|TRBJ2-3|.|TRBV7-2
TGTGCCAGCAGCCGAGAGCGTGGTCCAGATACGCAGTATTTT
CASSRERGPDTQYF
>.|TRBJ2-5|.|TRBV5-1
TGCGCCAGCAGCTTTTCAGGGAGAGAGACCCAGTACTTC
CASSFSGRETQYF
>few|TRBJ2-7|TRBD1|TRBV20-1
TGCAGTGCTAGAGATATTACTCGGACAGGACTCTCCTACGAGCAGTACTTC
CSARDITRTGLSYEQYF
>many|TRBJ2-2|TRBD2|TRBV7-9
TGTGCCAGCAGCTTAATTCAGGGCGGGAGTGGCCGGGAGCTGTTTTTT
CASSLIQGGSGRELFF
>.|TRBJ2-1|.|TRBV28
TGTGCCAGCATCGAGGCGGGTGGCGGGACCTACAATGAGCAGTTCTTC
CASIEAGGGTYNEQFF
>few|TRBJ2-7|.|TRBV3-1
TGTGCCAGCAGTCAAACCTGGGGCGAGCAGTACTTC
CASSQTWGEQYF
>.|TRBJ2-7|.|TRBV28
TGTGCCAGCAGTTTCCCTCCCAACGAGCAGTACTTC
CASSFPPNEQYF
>many|TRBJ2-3|.|TRBV5-1
TGTGCCAGCAGTTCACTTAGCACAGATACGCAGTATTTT
CASSSLSTDTQYF
>.|TRBJ2-7|.|TRBV10-3
TGTGCCATCAGTGTGTCGCAGGACTACGAGCAGTACTTC
CAISVSQDYEQYF
>.|TRBJ2-2|.|TRBV9
TGTGCCAGCAGCGTAGAGTCGGGGCTACTTAACACCGGGGAGCTGTTTTTT
CASSVESGLLNTGELFF
>.|TRBJ2-7|.|TRBV20-1
TGCAGTGCTATCCCGGGATACGCCTACGAGCAGTACTTC
CSAIPGYAYEQYF
>.|TRBJ2-6|.|TRBV5-1
TGCGCCAGCAGCGTGGCAGGATTGGGTTCCTCTGGGGCCAACGTCCTGGCTTTC
CASSVAGLGSSGANVLAF
>.|TRBJ2-1|.|TRBV20-1
TGCAGTGCTAGACTCCGACAGTGGCAGTTCTTC
CSARLRQWQFF
>few|TRBJ2-7|.|TRBV28
TGTGCCAGCAGTTTCGGGGGGCAGGGGGACGAGCAGTACTTC
CASSFGGQGDEQYF
>.|TRBJ2-2|TRBD2|TRBV4-1
TGCGCCAGCAGCCAGTACAGGACTAGCGGCAACACCGGGGAGCTGTTTTTT
CASSQYRTSGNTGELFF
>.|TRBJ1-1|.|TRBV6-2/TRBV6-3
TGTGCCAGCAGTTACAGGCAGATAGGAGAAGCTTTCTTT
CASSYRQIGEAFF
>once|TRBJ2-3|.|TRBV27
TGTGCCAGCGGACCGCTGAACACAGATACGCAGTATTTT
CASGPLNTDTQYF
>.|TRBJ2-7|TRBD2|TRBV6-1
TGTGCCAGCAGCCTGACTAGCGGGGGATTCTACGAGCAGTACTTC
CASSLTSGGFYEQYF
>many|TRBJ2-7|.|TRBV20-1
TGCAGTGCCCTAGCGATAACGGACGAGCAGTACTTC
CSALAITDEQYF
>.|TRBJ2-7|.|TRBV18
TGTGCCAGCTCCCAAGACAGGCTGAGTCCCTACGAGCAGTACTTC
CASSQDRLSPYEQYF
>.|TRBJ1-6|.|TRBV12-3/TRBV12-4
TGTGCCAGCAGTAATACGAGGAATTCACCCCTCCACTTT
CASSNTRNSPLHF
>few|TRBJ2-5|.|TRBV20-1
TGCAGTGCGAGTGTGGGGTCCGGGGAGACCCAGTACTTC
CSASVGSGETQYF
>many|TRBJ2-1|.|TRBV29-1
TGCAGCGTTGTGAGGGGAGAGCAGTTCTTC
CSVVRGEQFF